This T cell receptor (beta chain) was sequenced during a study of long-term antiretroviral therapy in people with HIV. Broader study findings: Controls showed broader CDR3 length ranges than did the HIV repertoires. Diversity remained lower than transplant donor controls, even though it increased after ART.

This clone was seen a handful of times. The antigen is undetermined. Run at survey level, the immunoSEQ assay was version v3.0. Per-sample TRB depth target: about 40,000-55,000 T-cell genomes. TCRdb's table, derived via immunoSEQ multiplex PCR, lists solely in-frame clones and lacks some. The sample shows roughly 37,000 clones, about 80% of them seen only once. The V end lost 5 bases, the J end lost 1 base, and 8 bases lay between the germline ends. The length of the CDR3 is 13 residues. Germline CDR1 and CDR2: LNHNV and YYDKDF (reference sequence). Ahead of DNA extraction, samples held 1-10 million cryopreserved PBMC each.

The chain employs TRBV15 and TRBJ1-2; D remains ambiguous. The clonotype comes from a man younger than 45 with HIV. The specimen was unsorted PBMCs, collected 3.4 years after starting antiretroviral therapy. CDR3 sequence: CATSARVNYGYTF. The CDR3 coding sequence is TGTGCCACCAGCGCGAGAGTTAACTATGGCTACACCTTC. The variable domain in full, with the rest retrieved from reference TRBV15 and TRBJ1-2, is DAMVIQNPRYQVTQFGKPVTLSCSQTLNHNVMYWYQQKSSQAPKLLFHYYDKDFNNEADTPDNFQSRRPNTSFCFLDIRSPGLGDTAMYLCATSARVNYGYTFGSGTRLTVV.